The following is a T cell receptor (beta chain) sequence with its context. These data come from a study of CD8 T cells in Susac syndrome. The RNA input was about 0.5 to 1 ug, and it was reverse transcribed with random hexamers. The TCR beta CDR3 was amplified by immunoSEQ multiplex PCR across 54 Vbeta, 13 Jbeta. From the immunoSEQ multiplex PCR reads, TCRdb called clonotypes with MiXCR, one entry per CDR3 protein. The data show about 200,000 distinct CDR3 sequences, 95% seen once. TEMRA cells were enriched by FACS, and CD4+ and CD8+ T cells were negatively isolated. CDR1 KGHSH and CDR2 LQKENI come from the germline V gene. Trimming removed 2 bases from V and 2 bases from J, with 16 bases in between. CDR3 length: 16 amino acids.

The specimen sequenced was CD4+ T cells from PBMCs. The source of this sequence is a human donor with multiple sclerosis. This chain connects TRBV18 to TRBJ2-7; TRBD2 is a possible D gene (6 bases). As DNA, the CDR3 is TGTGCCAGCTCACCAAAGTCGGGGGTGGTTGCCTACGAGCAGTACGTC. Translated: CASSPKSGVVAYEQYV.